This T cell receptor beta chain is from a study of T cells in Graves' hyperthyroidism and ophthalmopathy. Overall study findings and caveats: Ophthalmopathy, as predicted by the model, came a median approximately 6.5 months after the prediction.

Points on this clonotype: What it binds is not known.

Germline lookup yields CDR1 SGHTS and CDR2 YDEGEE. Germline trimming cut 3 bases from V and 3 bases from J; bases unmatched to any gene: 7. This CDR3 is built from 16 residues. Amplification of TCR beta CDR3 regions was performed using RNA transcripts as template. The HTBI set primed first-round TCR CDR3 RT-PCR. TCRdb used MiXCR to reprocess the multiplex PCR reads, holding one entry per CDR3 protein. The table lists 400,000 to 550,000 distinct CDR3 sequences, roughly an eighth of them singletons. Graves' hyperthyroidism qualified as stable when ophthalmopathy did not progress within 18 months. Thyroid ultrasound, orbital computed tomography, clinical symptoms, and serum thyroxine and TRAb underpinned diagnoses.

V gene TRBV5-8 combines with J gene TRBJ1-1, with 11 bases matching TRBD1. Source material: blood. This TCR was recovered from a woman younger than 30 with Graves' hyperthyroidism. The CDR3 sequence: CASSWTGGAGDTEAFF. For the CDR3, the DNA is TGTGCCAGCAGCTGGACAGGGGGCGCAGGGGACACTGAAGCTTTCTTT.